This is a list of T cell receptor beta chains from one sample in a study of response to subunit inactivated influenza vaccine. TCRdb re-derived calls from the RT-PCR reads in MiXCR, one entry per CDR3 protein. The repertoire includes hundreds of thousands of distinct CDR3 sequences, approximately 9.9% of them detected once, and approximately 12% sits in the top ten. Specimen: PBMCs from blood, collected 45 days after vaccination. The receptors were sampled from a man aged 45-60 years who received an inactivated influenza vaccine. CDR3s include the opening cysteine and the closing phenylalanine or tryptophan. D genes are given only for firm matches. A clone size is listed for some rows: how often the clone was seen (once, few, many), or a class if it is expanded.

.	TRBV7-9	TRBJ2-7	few	TGTGCCAGCAGCGCGAGAACAAATACCTACGAGCAGTACTTC	CASSARTNTYEQYF
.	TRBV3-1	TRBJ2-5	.	TGTGCCAGCAGCCGGGCCGAGATTCAAGAGACCCAGTACTTC	CASSRAEIQETQYF
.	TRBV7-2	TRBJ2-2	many	TGTGCCAGCAGCGTAGCCCCCGGGGAGCTGTTTTTT	CASSVAPGELFF
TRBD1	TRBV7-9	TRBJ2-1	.	TGTGCCAGCAGCTTAGGATGGGTAGACAGGGGCGATAATGAGCAGTTCTTC	CASSLGWVDRGDNEQFF
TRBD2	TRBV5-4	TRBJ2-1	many	TGTGCCAGCAGCCTATCCCGACTAGCCCAGAGCTCCTACAATGAGCAGTTCTTC	CASSLSRLAQSSYNEQFF
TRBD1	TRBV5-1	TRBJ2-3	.	TGCGCCAGCAGCACAGGACAGGGGCGCACAGATACGCAGTATTTT	CASSTGQGRTDTQYF
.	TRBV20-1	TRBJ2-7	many	TGCAGTGCTAGAGATACGCGGGCTCCCTCCTACGAGCAGTACTTC	CSARDTRAPSYEQYF
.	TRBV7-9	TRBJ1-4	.	TGTGCCAGCACCGGCAGGGCGAATGAAAAACTGTTTTTT	CASTGRANEKLFF
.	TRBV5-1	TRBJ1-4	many	TGCGCCAGCAGCTCCGAAGCACGGCGCGTTGAAAAACTGTTTTTT	CASSSEARRVEKLFF
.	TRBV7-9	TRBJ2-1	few	TGTGCCAGCAGCGCCATCCCTCTATTGGGTGAGCAGTTCTTC	CASSAIPLLGEQFF
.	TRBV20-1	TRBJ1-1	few	TGCAGTGCCTCCTCAACAAGAGGGAGGATTGTAGCTTTCTTT	CSASSTRGRIVAFF
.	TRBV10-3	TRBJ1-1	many	TGTGCCATCAGTGAGACGCACGGGGGCTGGGACACTGAAGCTTTCTTT	CAISETHGGWDTEAFF
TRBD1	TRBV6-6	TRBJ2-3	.	TGTGCCAGCAGCGGGACAGGGGGTGGTACGCAGTATTTT	CASSGTGGGTQYF
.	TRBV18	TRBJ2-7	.	TGTGCCAGCTCACCAATTGGGGGATCTTCCTACGAGCAGTACTTC	CASSPIGGSSYEQYF
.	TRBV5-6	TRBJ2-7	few	TGTGCCAGCAGCTTGCCATCCAAGAGGTACGAGCAGTACTTC	CASSLPSKRYEQYF
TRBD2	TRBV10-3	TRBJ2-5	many	TGTGCCATCAGTGAGGTTAGCGGGGGGTCGTACCAAGAGACCCAGTACTTC	CAISEVSGGSYQETQYF
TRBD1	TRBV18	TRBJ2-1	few	TGTGCCAGCTCACAAGGGACAGCCAATGAGCAGTTCTTC	CASSQGTANEQFF
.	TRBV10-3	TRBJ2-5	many	TGTGCCATCAGCGACGGAGGACTCACCAGGGAGACCCAGTACTTC	CAISDGGLTRETQYF
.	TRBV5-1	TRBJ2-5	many	TGCGCCAGCAGCTTGGCCGAAGGGATCCAAGAGACCCAGTACTTC	CASSLAEGIQETQYF
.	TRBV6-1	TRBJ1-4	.	TGTGCCAGCAGTGAATATCGATCACAGAAAAGTGAAAAACTGTTTTTT	CASSEYRSQKSEKLFF
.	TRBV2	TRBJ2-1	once	TGTGCCAGCAGTCACAGGGCCCCTATCTACAATGAGCAGTTCTTC	CASSHRAPIYNEQFF
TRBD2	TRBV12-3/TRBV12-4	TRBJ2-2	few	TGTGCCAGCAGTTTTCGACTAGCGGGAACCGGGGAGCTGTTTTTT	CASSFRLAGTGELFF